A selection of T cell receptor beta chains follows, all from one sample in a study of shared clonotypes between healthy human individuals. This table comes from immunoSEQ multiplex PCR, and its TCRdb copy is limited to in-frame clones, with some not included. The repertoire holds roughly 720,000 clones, with about 92% as singletons. The sample comprised memory CD8+ T cells from PBMCs. These receptors were obtained from a man aged 18 to 30 in good health. Some clones in this sample may be carry-over from other donors' samples. CDR3s include the opening cysteine and the closing phenylalanine or tryptophan. The D gene is left open where the match is weak. Clone size is not always given. Where it is, it says once, few, many or a class for expanded clones.

clone_size	v_call	j_call	d_call	cdr3_nt	cdr3_aa
NA	TRBV7-9	TRBJ2-5	NA	TGTGCCAGCAGCTTAAGGGTAGGATTACAAGAGACCCAGTACTTC	CASSLRVGLQETQYF
NA	TRBV27	TRBJ1-1	NA	TGTGCCACCGCCGATGGTTGGGGGGGGCCCGAAGCTTTCTTT	CATADGWGGPEAFF
NA	TRBV4-1	TRBJ1-4	NA	TGCGCCAGCAGCCAAGTGTCACAGGGCGACGAAAAACTGTTTTTT	CASSQVSQGDEKLFF
NA	TRBV6-6	TRBJ2-1	NA	TGTGCCAGCAGTTACCTCGACAATGAGCAGTTCTTC	CASSYLDNEQFF
NA	TRBV27	TRBJ2-1	TRBD2	TGTGCCACCGGACTAGCGGGAGTCCCCAATGAGCAGTTCTTC	CATGLAGVPNEQFF
NA	TRBV5-1	TRBJ1-1	NA	TGCGCCAGCAGCTTGGACCGGGACTGGGGTACTGAAGCTTTCTTT	CASSLDRDWGTEAFF
NA	TRBV27	TRBJ2-2	TRBD1	TGTGCCAGCAGTCCCTCGACAGGGGAAAAAACCGGGGAGCTGTTTTTT	CASSPSTGEKTGELFF
NA	TRBV7-9	TRBJ2-7	NA	TGTGCCAGCAGCCAACGAGGGCGGGGAGCTGACGAGCAGTACTTC	CASSQRGRGADEQYF
NA	TRBV9	TRBJ1-1	TRBD1	TGTGCCAGCAGCGTAGCCTGGACAGGGAACACTGAAGCTTTCTTT	CASSVAWTGNTEAFF
NA	TRBV7-3	TRBJ2-7	TRBD2	TGTGCCAGCAGCTTATTGGCGGGGGGCGCGTCCGAGCAGTACTTC	CASSLLAGGASEQYF
NA	TRBV15	TRBJ2-3	TRBD2	TGTGCCACCAGCAGAGATTCGATTCGGGCTAGCGGGATCCCAGATACGCAGTATTTT	CATSRDSIRASGIPDTQYF
NA	TRBV27	TRBJ2-1	NA	TGTGCCAGCCGCGGGACTCTCAATGAGCAGTTCTTC	CASRGTLNEQFF
once	TRBV5-1	TRBJ1-2	TRBD1	TGCGCCAGCAGCCGGAGAGGGACAGGCCACGCGGGAGACTATGGCTACACCTTC	CASSRRGTGHAGDYGYTF
few	TRBV4-2	TRBJ1-5	NA	TGTGCCAGCAGCCAACCCACAGGAAATCAGCCCCAGCATTTT	CASSQPTGNQPQHF
NA	TRBV5-1	TRBJ2-3	NA	TGCGCCAGCAGCTTGGTGCTAGCCGGAGATACGCAGTATTTT	CASSLVLAGDTQYF
NA	TRBV11-2	TRBJ2-7	TRBD2	TGTGCCAGCAGCCTTACTAGCGGGGTCTCCTACGAGCAGTACTTC	CASSLTSGVSYEQYF
NA	TRBV11-2	TRBJ2-7	TRBD1	TGTGCCAGCAGCACCCGGACAGGCCCCGTCTACGAGCAGTACTTC	CASSTRTGPVYEQYF
NA	TRBV10-1	TRBJ1-1	NA	TGCGCCCGCCGCCGTACAGGGTTTGAAGCTTTCTTT	CARRRTGFEAFF
many	TRBV6-1	TRBJ1-5	NA	TGTGCCAGCAGTGACCGGGTTCGGCAGCCCCAGCATTTT	CASSDRVRQPQHF
NA	TRBV10-3	TRBJ2-7	NA	TGTGCCATCAGTGGGGACCCCCGAGCTAGTCTAGGCTACGAGCAGTACTTC	CAISGDPRASLGYEQYF
once	TRBV27	TRBJ2-7	TRBD1	TGTGCCAGCAGCCCCGGGACAGGGGTCAACGAGCAGTACTTC	CASSPGTGVNEQYF
NA	TRBV7-3	TRBJ1-1	NA	TGTGCCAGCAGCTTAAGGCCGGACCTCGGGAGCACTGAAGCTTTCTTT	CASSLRPDLGSTEAFF
NA	TRBV7-7	TRBJ2-1	TRBD1	TGTGCCAGCAGCTCAGACAGGGGGGTGGACAATGAGCAGTTCTTC	CASSSDRGVDNEQFF
NA	TRBV6-5	TRBJ2-3	TRBD1	TGTGCCAGCAGCGAGGGACAGGGGTTCACAGATACGCAGTATTTT	CASSEGQGFTDTQYF
NA	TRBV5-1	TRBJ2-1	NA	TGCGCCAGCAGCTTGGAAGGGCCCGAGCAGTTCTTC	CASSLEGPEQFF
NA	TRBV29-1	TRBJ2-1	NA	TGCAGCGAAGCCGGGACACTGAACAATGAGCAGTTCTTC	CSEAGTLNNEQFF
once	TRBV25-1	TRBJ1-1	NA	TGTGCCGGCAGTGAATACCAGGTAGGATTCACTGAAGCTTTCTTT	CAGSEYQVGFTEAFF
NA	TRBV27	TRBJ2-7	NA	TGTGCCAGCGGACCGGGCCTAACCTACGAGCAGTACTTC	CASGPGLTYEQYF
NA	TRBV19	TRBJ2-7	TRBD2	TGTGCCAGTAGCGCGGGAGTGGGCTACGAGCAGTACTTC	CASSAGVGYEQYF
once	TRBV5-1	TRBJ2-7	TRBD2	TGCGCCAGCAGCTTTCGGGGGGGCTACGAGCAGTACTTC	CASSFRGGYEQYF
NA	TRBV6-1	TRBJ2-1	NA	TGTGCCAGCAGCCCCGGTGGGGGACCTAACAATGAGCAGTTCTTC	CASSPGGGPNNEQFF
NA	TRBV18	TRBJ2-7	TRBD2	TGTGCCAGCTCACCACCGAGGATAGCGGGAGTTTGGGGCGACGAGCAGTACTTC	CASSPPRIAGVWGDEQYF
NA	TRBV15	TRBJ2-1	TRBD1	TGTGCCACCAGCGGTGACAGGGGGAACTACAATGAGCAGTTCTTC	CATSGDRGNYNEQFF
NA	TRBV19	TRBJ2-7	TRBD2	TGTGCCAGTAGTAACACGGCTAGCGGATACTACGAGCAGTACTTC	CASSNTASGYYEQYF
few	TRBV25-1	TRBJ1-1	NA	TGTGCCAGCAGCCGGATGGGGATTTTGGGGGAAGCTTTCTTT	CASSRMGILGEAFF
NA	TRBV19	TRBJ2-7	TRBD2	TGTGCCAGTAGTCCCCGGGGGGGGGCTGCGTACGAGCAGTACTTC	CASSPRGGAAYEQYF
NA	TRBV28	TRBJ1-3	NA	TGTGCCAGCAGTTTACCGAGATCAATTATCTCTGGAAACACCATATATTTT	CASSLPRSIISGNTIYF
NA	TRBV6-5	TRBJ2-5	NA	TGTGCCAGCAGTTACTCGTTAAGACTCCAAGAGACCCAGTACTTC	CASSYSLRLQETQYF